A selection of T cell receptor beta chains follows, all from one sample in a study of vaccination effects on CD4 cells after COVID-19. This table comes from immunoSEQ multiplex PCR, and its TCRdb copy is limited to in-frame clones, with some not included. Of about 73,000 clones in the sample, 60% to 85% are singletons; the top ten hold roughly a tenth. These TCRs' antigens remain unknown. This sample comprised CD4+ T cells from PBMCs cultured with SARS-CoV-2 spike peptides, obtained before COVID-19 vaccination. These receptors were obtained from a human donor who received a COVID-19 vaccine. Each CDR3 is given with its conserved first and last residue. D genes are given only for firm matches. Not all rows give a size; the values are once, few, many and, for expanded clones, a class.

v_gene	j_gene	d_gene	abundance	CDR3nt	CDR3aa
TRBV7-2	TRBJ1-1	-	-	TGTGCCAGCAGGCCAGACCCGTTGAACACTGAAGCTTTCTTT	CASRPDPLNTEAFF
TRBV5-1	TRBJ1-6	TRBD1	-	TGCGCCAGCAGGTCGACAGGGGGCGGCTATAATTCACCCCTCCACTTT	CASRSTGGGYNSPLHF
TRBV10-3	TRBJ1-2	-	-	TGTGCCATCAGTGTAGCTGAGAACTATGGCTACACCTTC	CAISVAENYGYTF
TRBV19	TRBJ2-3	TRBD2	-	TGTGCCAGTAAGGAGCGGGGGTTCACAGATACGCAGTATTTT	CASKERGFTDTQYF
TRBV19	TRBJ2-3	-	-	TGTGCCAGTAGCCACTCTAGCACAGATACGCAGTATTTT	CASSHSSTDTQYF
TRBV2	TRBJ1-2	TRBD1	-	TGTGCCAGCAGTGAAGAATCAACAGGGGTTAGTGGCTACACCTTC	CASSEESTGVSGYTF
TRBV10-1	TRBJ2-2	TRBD2	few	TGCGCCAGCAGAGGACTAGCGGCCGCCGGGGAGCTGTTTTTT	CASRGLAAAGELFF
TRBV6-5	TRBJ2-3	-	-	TGTGCCAGCAGTTCCCGGGGATCTAGCACAGATACGCAGTATTTT	CASSSRGSSTDTQYF
TRBV21-1	TRBJ1-2	-	-	TGTGCCAGCAGCACTAATGGCTACACCTTC	CASSTNGYTF
TRBV27	TRBJ2-5	-	once	TGTGCCAGCAGTTCGCGGGGAGGAGAGACCCAGTACTTC	CASSSRGGETQYF
TRBV30	TRBJ1-6	-	-	TGTGCCTGGAGTGTAGAAGGATACAGTTCACCCCTCCACTTT	CAWSVEGYSSPLHF
TRBV19	TRBJ1-3	-	few	TGTGCCAGTAGTATCCAGGGCACTGGAAACACCATATATTTT	CASSIQGTGNTIYF
TRBV28	TRBJ1-1	-	-	TGTGCCAGCAGTTTATCCCCAGGGAGCACTGAAGCTTTCTTT	CASSLSPGSTEAFF
TRBV5-1	TRBJ1-1	-	-	TGCGCCAGCAGCCCGACTACGAACACTGAAGCTTTCTTT	CASSPTTNTEAFF
TRBV5-1	TRBJ1-3	TRBD1	-	TGCGCCAGCAGCCCAGGACAGGTGGACACCATATATTTT	CASSPGQVDTIYF
TRBV5-1	TRBJ1-4	-	-	TGCGCCAGCAGCTTGGGTCCGGGAAGAATGCCTAATGAAAAACTGTTTTTT	CASSLGPGRMPNEKLFF
TRBV28	TRBJ1-2	-	-	TGTGCCAGCAGTTATCGTTCTTACAGGGTTGGCTACACCTTC	CASSYRSYRVGYTF
TRBV4-1	TRBJ2-3	TRBD1	-	TGCGCCAGCAGGGACAGGAGGCAGGACACAGATACGCAGTATTTT	CASRDRRQDTDTQYF
TRBV24-1	TRBJ2-2	TRBD2	-	TGTGCCACCAGTGATAGCGGGGGGGCCGGCACCGGGGAGCTGTTTTTT	CATSDSGGAGTGELFF
TRBV6-5	TRBJ2-2	-	-	TGTGCCAGCACTCCCGGGACGGCGAACACCGGGGAGCTGTTTTTT	CASTPGTANTGELFF
TRBV5-1	TRBJ1-4	-	-	TGCGCCAGCAGCTTGGGGGTGAGCGGAGGGGCAACTAATGAAAAACTGTTTTTT	CASSLGVSGGATNEKLFF
TRBV6-5	TRBJ1-5	TRBD1	few	TGTGCCACCCAGGGGGGATACAATCAGCCCCAGCATTTT	CATQGGYNQPQHF
TRBV10-3	TRBJ2-2	-	-	TGTGCCATCAGTGCGGGAGTTCCCACCGGGGAGCTGTTTTTT	CAISAGVPTGELFF
TRBV11-2	TRBJ1-2	TRBD1	few	TGTGCCAGCAGCTTAGGGGGACAGGGGGACTATGGCCGCTACACCTTC	CASSLGGQGDYGRYTF
TRBV5-4	TRBJ2-1	TRBD2	-	TGTGCCAGCAGCTTGGAAAGCGGGGGCTACAATGAGCAGTTCTTC	CASSLESGGYNEQFF
TRBV19	TRBJ1-2	-	-	TGTGCCAGTAGCAAAGGGAGTCAGAACTATGGCTACACCTTC	CASSKGSQNYGYTF
TRBV24-1	TRBJ1-1	TRBD1	-	TGTGCCACCAGTGATTCCGGGACAGAGCGGCATGAAGCTTTCTTT	CATSDSGTERHEAFF
TRBV10-3	TRBJ1-2	TRBD1	few	TGTGCCGTCCGACAGGGTACGGATGGCTACACCTTC	CAVRQGTDGYTF
TRBV6-1	TRBJ1-3	-	few	TGTGCCAGCAGTGAAAGGGGGGGCTCTGGAAACACCATATATTTT	CASSERGGSGNTIYF